A single sample is the source of the 16 T cell receptor beta chains below, sequenced in a study of a mutant IDH1 vaccine in newly diagnosed glioma. The table came from immunoSEQ multiplex PCR; TCRdb's copy has only in-frame clones and leaves some out. The sample holds around 26,000 clones, 60% to 75% seen once. The antigens of these receptors remain unknown. Indicated time point: week 11, during vaccination. Every single dose of the vaccine, 300 ug of mutant IDH1 20-mer peptide, came with topical imiquimod. Sequencing was performed on peripheral blood mononuclear cells (PBMCs), taken from a glioma patient whose treatment included an IDH1 peptide vaccine. The receptors originated from a man younger than 35 with glioma. Some clones in this sample may be carry-over from other donors' samples.

This clone was observed a few times. This chain uses TRBV4-2 with TRBJ1-1, with D unclear. The CDR3 has 14 amino acids. Per germline, CDR1 LGHNA and CDR2 YNFKEQ. Trimming cost V 0 bases and J 1 base, with 6 bases left between them. Here the CDR3 DNA reads TGTGCCAGCAGCCAAGATATGGGGAACACTGAAGCTTTCTTT. This codes for CASSQDMGNTEAFF.

The rearrangement joins TRBV9 to TRBJ1-1, with 11 bases that match TRBD1. Per germline, CDR1 SGDLS and CDR2 YYNGEE. This CDR3 region has 17 residues. J was trimmed by 6 bases and V by 0 bases; bases with no gene match: 10. DNA of the CDR3: TGTGCCAGCAGCGTAGCAGGAGGACAGGGGGCCCAATCTGAAGCTTTCTTT. Translated: CASSVAGGQGAQSEAFF.

CDR3 in amino acids: CSVRRGTGDSGANVLTF. In DNA, the CDR3 is TGCAGCGTCCGTCGCGGGACAGGCGACTCTGGGGCCAACGTCCTGACTTTC. The chain joins TRBV29-1 to TRBJ2-6, with TRBD1 matching over 8 bases. This CDR3 region has 17 residues. Germline V gene data show CDR1 as SQVTM and CDR2 as ANQGSEA. V gave up 6 bases and J gave up 0 bases; unmatched junction bases: 10.

The chain's CDR3 is CAVGQRGSTEAFF. CDR3 bases: TGCGCCGTGGGCCAGCGGGGGAGCACTGAAGCTTTCTTT. This chain links TRBV4-3 with TRBJ1-1; D perhaps matches TRBD1 (5 bases). The germline V gene encodes CDR1 LGHNA and CDR2 YSLEER. The CDR3 loop spans 13 amino acids. Deletions cut 11 bases from V and 4 bases from J, with 17 bases between.

The sample holds one count of this clone. CDR3 protein: CASSGTGFSYNEQFF. The CDR3 coding sequence is TGCGCCAGCAGCGGGACAGGTTTTTCCTACAATGAGCAGTTCTTC. The chain couples TRBV4-3 to TRBJ2-1, with 8 nucleotides matching TRBD1. The CDR3 has 15 amino acids. V was clipped by 5 bases and J by 1 base; unmatched bases: 4. Germline CDR1 and CDR2: LGHNA and YSLEER.

The V and J genes are TRBV4-1 and TRBJ2-7; 7 nucleotides agree with TRBD1. CDR1 MGHRA and CDR2 YSYEKL come from the germline V gene. CDR3 size: 15 residues. V was clipped by 0 bases and J by 6 bases; unmatched bases: 8. CDR3 amino acids: CASSQENDRASEQYF. In DNA, the CDR3 is TGCGCCAGCAGCCAAGAGAATGACAGGGCGAGCGAGCAGTACTTC.

A few counts support this clone. The chain has TRBV13 and TRBJ2-3, with a possible D match to TRBD1 (6 bases). CDR3 length: 14 amino acids. Germline V gene data show CDR1 as PRHDT and CDR2 as FYEKMQ (reference sequence). The V gene lost 4 bases and the J gene lost 2 bases, with 10 bases spanning the gap. CDR3 in amino acids: CASSSGATTDTQYF. Written as DNA, the CDR3 is TGTGCCAGCAGCTCAGGGGCAACCACAGATACGCAGTATTTT. Full variable domain (remainder filled in from reference TRBV13 and TRBJ2-3): AAGVIQSPRHLIKEKRETATLKCYPIPRHDTVYWYQQGPGQDPQFLISFYEKMQSDKGSIPDRFSAQQFSDYHSELNMSSLELGDSALYFCASSSGATTDTQYFGPGTRLTVL.

The genes are TRBV5-1 and TRBJ2-2, with D uncertain. The V gene's germline CDR1 is SGHRS and CDR2 YFSETQ. The CDR3 length is 17 residues. V was shortened by 2 bases and J by 1 base, with 15 bases between the two germline ends. The CDR3 region has the DNA TGCGCCAGCAGCTTTTGGCCCCTCAACCAGAACACCGGGGAGCTGTTTTTT. It encodes CASSFWPLNQNTGELFF.

V and J are TRBV9 and TRBJ2-1; D is undetermined. Trimming shortened V by 0 bases and J by 6 bases, and 13 bases separated the two germline ends. The CDR3 sequence is 15 residues long. Looked up from germline, CDR1 is SGDLS and CDR2 is YYNGEE. CDR3: CASSVAPTAGNEQFF. The CDR3 bases are TGTGCCAGCAGCGTAGCTCCCACGGCTGGCAATGAGCAGTTCTTC.

The rearrangement uses TRBV19 and TRBJ1-3; 8 bases align to TRBD1. This CDR3 is built from 13 residues. CDR1 and CDR2 from the germline V gene are LNHDA and SQIVND (reference sequence). The V segment lost 5 bases and the J segment 7 bases; nucleotides outside the gene matches: 4. In DNA, the CDR3 is TGTGCCAGTAGTGGACAGGGAGCCAACACCATATATTTT. It encodes CASSGQGANTIYF.

The chain employs TRBV18 and TRBJ2-3, with unresolved D. Germline V CDR1 and CDR2: KGHSH, LQKENI. V dropped 4 bases and J dropped 2 bases, with 10 bases sitting between them. This CDR3 has 14 amino acids. For the CDR3, the DNA is TGTGCCAGCTCACTTTCCGCTTCCACAGATACGCAGTATTTT. Its protein product is CASSLSASTDTQYF.

The chain uses TRBV18 and TRBJ1-1; 7 bases align to TRBD1. Looked up from germline, CDR1 is KGHSH and CDR2 is LQKENI. The CDR3 consists of 15 residues. Losses at the gene ends were 2 bases for V and 4 bases for J; bases not matched to a gene: 7. The CDR3 is CASSPAKTGSTEAFF. The CDR3 coding sequence is TGTGCCAGCTCACCAGCAAAGACAGGGAGCACTGAAGCTTTCTTT.

V usage is TRBV7-2 and J usage is TRBJ2-1; D not certain. The V gene lost 2 bases and the J gene lost 8 bases, with 10 bases spanning the gap. The CDR3 runs 13 residues. Germline loops: CDR1 SGHTA, CDR2 FQGNSA. The CDR3 DNA reads as TGTGCCAGCAGCTTAAAAGGGTTGGATGAGCAGTTCTTC. Protein: CASSLKGLDEQFF.

CDR3 amino acids: CASSRLRGNQPQHF. DNA for the CDR3: TGTGCCAGCAGCCGACTCAGGGGCAATCAGCCCCAGCATTTT. The chain joins TRBV6-5 to TRBJ1-5, with a possible D match to TRBD1 (5 bases). The V gene lost 6 bases and the J gene lost 2 bases, with 11 bases spanning the gap. CDR1 MNHEY and CDR2 SVGAGI come from the germline V gene. The CDR3 is 14 amino acids.

J is TRBJ1-2 and V is TRBV6-6; no clear D. The CDR3 totals 14 residues. Trimming left V 5 bases short and J 2 bases short, with 12 bases between. Germline lookup yields CDR1 MNHNY and CDR2 SVGAGI (reference sequence). The CDR3 DNA reads as TGTGCCAGCAGTCCTGGTGGTGCGAACTATGGCTACACCTTC. Residues: CASSPGGANYGYTF.

This clone was detected only a few times. V is TRBV9 and J is TRBJ2-3, with TRBD2 matching over 10 bases. The germline gives CDR1 SGDLS, CDR2 YYNGEE. The length of the CDR3 is 15 residues. Unmatched junction bases numbered 5, after V lost 0 bases and J lost 7 bases. The CDR3 DNA reads as TGTGCCAGCAGCGTAGAGGCTAGCGGGGGAAATACGCAGTATTTT. Its protein is CASSVEASGGNTQYF.